This T cell receptor (beta chain) emerged from a study of shared clonotypes between healthy human individuals. Points from the study as a whole: Clonotypes which were not shared had lower generation probabilities than clonotypes that all four donors shared. Larger estimated richness was generally seen in naive subsets than in memory subsets.

Deep was the level used in running the assay. TCRdb's table, derived via immunoSEQ multiplex PCR, lists solely in-frame clones and lacks some. The sample carries about 1 million clones, around 74% recorded once. The sample holds a few counts of this clone. Its cognate antigen is unknown. The specimen was memory CD4+ T cells sorted from blood. Subset noted: CD45RA-negative fraction. The receptor was isolated from a man aged 18 to 30 in good health.

CDR3 amino acids: CASILAGADTQYF. DNA of the CDR3: TGTGCCAGCATACTAGCAGGCGCAGATACGCAGTATTTT. The gene calls are TRBV6-1 and TRBJ2-3; D is perhaps TRBD2 (6 bases). Deletions cut 7 bases from V and 4 bases from J, with 12 bases between. CDR1 is MNHNS, CDR2 SASEGT, per germline. The CDR3 is made up of 13 amino acids.